These 26 T cell receptor beta chains were all obtained from the same sample, sequenced in a study of radiotherapy plus CTLA-4 blockade in lung cancer. Libraries were prepared by immunoSEQ multiplex PCR; TCRdb keeps only in-frame clonotypes and omits some of them. Here the sample spans more than 80,000 clones, roughly 84% being singletons. Source: peripheral blood, taken from a patient treated with radiotherapy plus ipilimumab. The receptors shown here come from a human donor with non-small cell lung cancer that progressed on radiotherapy plus ipilimumab. Some clones in this sample may be carry-over from other donors' samples.

This clone occurred a few times. J is TRBJ1-2 and V is TRBV19; D may be TRBD1 (5 bases). This CDR3 has 15 residues. V was pared by 5 bases and J by 6 bases, with 19 bases between. The germline V gene encodes CDR1 LNHDA and CDR2 SQIVND (reference sequence). This chain's CDR3 is CASSAPSRGRDGYTF. The CDR3 region has the DNA TGTGCCAGTAGTGCGCCTTCGAGGGGCAGGGATGGCTACACCTTC.

This clone came up once. The chain has TRBV7-9 and TRBJ2-7; TRBD1 or TRBD2 may be the D gene (5 bases each). The CDR3 loop spans 13 amino acids. The V and J ends lost 3 bases and 0 bases respectively, with 6 bases between them. Germline V gene data show CDR1 as SEHNR and CDR2 as FQNEAQ (reference sequence). The CDR3 DNA is TGTGCCAGCAGCTTGGGGGTCTCCTACGAGCAGTACTTC. It is translated as CASSLGVSYEQYF.

This sequence joins TRBV6-1 and TRBJ2-2; 10 bases fit TRBD1. The CDR3 contains 15 residues. Germline CDR1 and CDR2: MNHNS and SASEGT. V lost 5 bases, J lost 9 bases, and 9 bases stayed unmatched. CDR3 nucleotides: TGTGCCAGCAGTTCCGGGACAGGGGTTTTTCGGGAGCTGTTTTTT. It codes for CASSSGTGVFRELFF.

This clone was found once. The V call is TRBV21-1, the J call TRBJ2-3; TRBD1 was called by the table and not checked on the DNA. TRBV21-1 constitutes a pseudogene. There are 17 residues in the CDR3. The chain's CDR3 is CASSRLGQGGDTDTQYF. The CDR3 DNA sequence: TGTGCCAGCAGCCGCCTTGGACAGGGGGGGGACACAGATACGCAGTATTTT.

The chain carries TRBV2 and TRBJ2-3; D remains unclear. The CDR3 runs to 11 residues. Trimming pared 6 bases from V and 3 bases from J, leaving 4 bases between. Per germline, CDR1 SNHLY and CDR2 FYNNEI. The CDR3 reads CASRKTDTQYF. CDR3 nucleotide sequence: TGTGCCAGCAGAAAAACAGATACGCAGTATTTT.

V is TRBV5-1 and J is TRBJ2-2; 10 bases are shared with TRBD2. The CDR3 length is 19 residues. Germline-derived CDR1 and CDR2 are SGHRS and YFSETQ. J gave up 0 bases and V 0 bases, and 8 bases lay outside the gene matches. In DNA, the CDR3 is TGCGCCAGCAGCTTGGTGGTTATTAGCGGGGGGCCGAACACCGGGGAGCTGTTTTTT. This encodes CASSLVVISGGPNTGELFF. Full variable domain (outside the CDR3, taken from reference TRBV5-1 and TRBJ2-2): KAGVTQTPRYLIKTRGQQVTLSCSPISGHRSVSWYQQTPGQGLQFLFEYFSETQRNKGNFPGRFSGRQFSNSRSEMNVSTLELGDSALYLCASSLVVISGGPNTGELFFGEGSRLTVL.

The V gene is TRBV7-3, the J gene TRBJ2-7; TRBD1 matches at 7 bases. CDR1 is SGHTA, CDR2 FQGTGA, per germline. This CDR3 is 12 amino acids long. J was trimmed by 9 bases and V by 3 bases; bases with no gene match: 5. The chain's CDR3 is CASSFDRARQYF. The CDR3 DNA sequence: TGTGCCAGCAGCTTCGACAGGGCACGGCAGTACTTC.

The CDR3 loop is CASSILGTDTQYF. The CDR3 nucleotides are TGTGCCAGTAGTATATTAGGCACAGATACGCAGTATTTT. The chain recombines TRBV19 with TRBJ2-3; no reliable D call. From germline, CDR1 is LNHDA and CDR2 SQIVND (reference sequence). V lost 2 bases and J lost 1, with 4 bases in between. CDR3 length: 13 residues.

This clone was counted between two and nine times. The rearrangement uses TRBV2 and TRBJ1-4, with 8 bases fitting TRBD1. Per the germline V gene, CDR1 is SNHLY and CDR2 is FYNNEI. This CDR3 is built from 15 residues. The V gene end was trimmed by 6 bases and the J gene end by 8 bases; junction bases not matched to a gene: 11. CDR3 nucleotides: TGTGCCAGCAGCCAACAGGGGGTGAAGGGAGAAAAACTGTTTTTT. This codes for CASSQQGVKGEKLFF.

The CDR3 loop reads CASSQEASGYTF. The CDR3 coding sequence is TGTGCCAGCAGCCAAGAGGCCAGTGGCTACACCTTC. The chain has TRBV4-2 and TRBJ1-2; D gene ambiguous. Germline V gene lookup returns CDR1 LGHNA and CDR2 YNFKEQ. This CDR3 has 12 residues. Trimming took 0 bases from V and 7 from J, leaving 6 bases between them.

The rearrangement links TRBV28 to TRBJ1-1, with D perhaps TRBD1 (6 bases). The V gene's germline CDR1 is MDHEN and CDR2 SYDVKM. With 6 bases removed from V and 0 bases from J, the gap between germline ends came to 14 bases. There are 15 residues in the CDR3. The CDR3 coding sequence is TGTGCCAGCAGAGTTTGGGCAGGGGTGAACACTGAAGCTTTCTTT. This gives the protein CASRVWAGVNTEAFF.

The chain links TRBV29-1 to TRBJ1-1; 11 bases fit TRBD1. The CDR3 contains 13 residues. Germline trimming cut 7 bases from V and 3 bases from J; bases unmatched to any gene: 4. The germline CDR1 and CDR2 sequences are SQVTM and ANQGSEA. CDR3 in DNA: TGCAGCGCCGGACAGGGGGCTGACACTGAAGCTTTCTTT. Protein product: CSAGQGADTEAFF.

The rearrangement joins TRBV7-8 to TRBJ1-2; 7 positions match TRBD1. Germline V gene lookup returns CDR1 SGHVS and CDR2 FQNEAQ. CDR3 length: 14 amino acids. Trimming cost V 5 bases and J 6 bases; bases outside gene matches: 9. CDR3 region: CASSTIQGIDGYTF. The CDR3 bases are TGTGCCAGCAGCACTATACAGGGGATCGATGGCTACACCTTC.

V usage is TRBV6-1 and J usage is TRBJ1-3; a weak D match, TRBD1 (6 bases). V lost 4 bases to trimming and J lost 0 bases, with 10 bases between them. The CDR3 covers 15 residues. Per germline, CDR1 MNHNS and CDR2 SASEGT. CDR3 in DNA: TGTGCCAGCAGTGCGGAGGACAGCTCTGGAAACACCATATATTTT. The encoded protein is CASSAEDSSGNTIYF.

V and J are TRBV6-5 and TRBJ2-7; D might be TRBD2 (5 bases). The CDR3 extends over 14 amino acids. Deletions cut 7 bases from V and 3 bases from J, with 16 bases between. Germline V lookup: CDR1 MNHEY, CDR2 SVGAGI. The CDR3 bases are TGTGCCAGCAAACCGGAGGCCCGGGTCTACGAGCAGTACTTC. Amino acid sequence: CASKPEARVYEQYF.

The chain uses TRBV7-8 and TRBJ2-2, with unresolved D. This CDR3 contains 14 residues. CDR1 SGHVS and CDR2 FQNEAQ come from the germline V gene. The V end lost 5 bases, the J end lost 5 bases, and 12 bases lay between the germline ends. The CDR3 sequence: CASSPPERTGELFF. The CDR3 bases are TGTGCCAGCAGCCCCCCAGAGAGGACCGGGGAGCTGTTTTTT. Full variable domain (missing parts from reference TRBV7-8 and TRBJ2-2): GAGVSQSPRYKVAKRGQDVALRCDPISGHVSLFWYQQALGQGPEFLTYFQNEAQLDKSGLPSDRFFAERPEGSVSTLKIQRTQQEDSAVYLCASSPPERTGELFFGEGSRLTVL.

The V and J genes are TRBV5-4 and TRBJ1-6, with 7 bases aligning to TRBD1. This CDR3 spans 15 amino acids. Unmatched junction bases numbered 4, after V lost 5 bases and J lost 2 bases. Per the germline V gene, CDR1 is SGHNT and CDR2 is YYREEE (reference sequence). The DNA of the CDR3 is TGTGCCAGCAGTCGACAGGGAACCTATAATTCACCCCTCCACTTT. It codes for CASSRQGTYNSPLHF.

V and J are TRBV5-1 and TRBJ2-5; 12 nucleotides align to TRBD2. The CDR3 has 15 amino acids. The ends lost 7 bases at V and 4 bases at J; junction bases unmatched: 8. Germline V gives CDR1 SGHRS, CDR2 YFSETQ. The CDR3 bases are TGCGCCAGCGGGCTAGCGGGGGGGCCGGGAGAGACCCAGTACTTC. Residues: CASGLAGGPGETQYF.

This clone was seen once. The chain couples TRBV19 to TRBJ2-1; the match to TRBD2 covers 12 bases. The CDR3 has 16 residues. J was trimmed by 4 bases and V by 4 bases; bases with no gene match: 5. Germline loops: CDR1 LNHDA, CDR2 SQIVND (reference sequence). CDR3 amino acids: CASSTRLAGVYNEQFF. CDR3 DNA sequence: TGTGCCAGTAGTACTCGACTAGCGGGGGTTTACAATGAGCAGTTCTTC.

This clone is categorized as medium-sized (0.01 to 0.1%). V gene TRBV5-6 combines with J gene TRBJ2-7; tentatively, D is TRBD1 or TRBD2 (5 bases each). Germline V gene data show CDR1 as SGHDT and CDR2 as YYEEEE. The CDR3 extends over 13 amino acids. V lost 3 bases and J 0 bases, leaving 7 bases between the germline ends. The CDR3 is CASSSRGSYEQYF. CDR3 coding DNA: TGTGCCAGCAGCTCGAGGGGCTCCTACGAGCAGTACTTC.

This clone has only a few counts. This chain links TRBV6-5 with TRBJ1-5; possibly TRBD1 for D (6 bases). V dropped 4 bases and J dropped 5 bases, with 15 bases sitting between them. The V gene's germline CDR1 is MNHEY and CDR2 SVGAGI. This CDR3 region has 15 residues. The CDR3 reads CASSSGHPKYQPQHF. The CDR3 region has the DNA TGTGCCAGCAGTTCGGGACACCCGAAGTATCAGCCCCAGCATTTT.

The chain links TRBV4-3 to TRBJ1-3; a weak D match, TRBD1 (5 bases). This CDR3 contains 13 residues. Germline V gives CDR1 LGHNA, CDR2 YSLEER. V was pared by 5 bases and J by 4 bases, with 9 bases between. This CDR3 is CASSRGHGNTIYF. In DNA form, the CDR3 reads TGCGCCAGCAGCAGAGGACACGGAAACACCATATATTTT.

This chain uses TRBV4-2 with TRBJ2-5; D is ambiguous. Germline loops: CDR1 LGHNA, CDR2 YNFKEQ. The CDR3 extends over 13 amino acids. The germline V and J ends were trimmed by 0 bases and 4 bases, with 6 bases remaining between them. The CDR3 DNA reads as TGTGCCAGCAGCCAAGATATTCTAGAGACCCAGTACTTC. Protein sequence: CASSQDILETQYF.

Note on this clone: This may come from a read error, since a much larger clone is one base off. The J gene is TRBJ2-5, the V gene TRBV4-3, with 7 bases identical to TRBD1. The CDR3 is 13 residues long. From germline, CDR1 is LGHNA and CDR2 YSLEER. The J segment lost 2 bases and the V segment lost 4 bases, leaving 1 base of the junction unmatched. The CDR3 sequence: CASSRDRQETQYF. The CDR3 nucleotides read TGCGCCAGCAGCCGGGACAGACAAGAGACCCAGTACTTC.

The chain employs TRBV4-1 and TRBJ2-5, with 11 bases that match TRBD2. With V trimmed by 3 bases and J by 2 bases, 5 bases remained unmatched. CDR1 MGHRA and CDR2 YSYEKL come from the germline V gene. This CDR3 region has 16 residues. This CDR3 is CASSQARLAGQETQYF. The CDR3 DNA reads TGCGCCAGCAGCCAGGCTAGACTAGCGGGACAAGAGACCCAGTACTTC.

The chain joins TRBV6-5 to TRBJ2-7, with 9 nucleotides matching TRBD2. This CDR3 is 16 amino acids long. CDR1 is MNHEY, CDR2 SVGAGI, per germline. The trim removed 4 bases at V and 0 bases at J, leaving 7 bases unmatched. The CDR3 protein is CASSFLSGGHSYEQYF. The CDR3 nucleotides read TGTGCCAGCAGTTTCCTTAGCGGGGGCCACTCCTACGAGCAGTACTTC.